This T cell receptor (beta chain) is from a study of blood T cell repertoires in COVID-19. About the study: Samples of COVID-19 (acute and convalescent) were obtained from the United States, Italy and Spain. T cells, B-cell-depleted T cells, or PBMCs provided the cDNA or gDNA that served as material.

V was clipped by 6 bases and J by 0 bases; unmatched bases: 7. The germline V gene has CDR1 SEHNR and CDR2 FQNEAQ (reference sequence). The CDR3 runs 15 residues. Source study methods: Estimation of nucleated cell counts relied on the amplification of reference gene primers. Repertoires were generated with immunoSEQ multiplex PCR, while TCRdb's copy carries only in-frame clones and drops some. For V, J and clone size, that table is used; D and trimming come from the DNA. The sample yields hundreds of thousands of clones, 82% seen once. This TCR derives from an elderly woman with active or convalescent COVID-19. The specimen was peripheral blood. This chain connects TRBV7-9 to TRBJ2-7; TRBD2 matches at 8 bases. In DNA, the CDR3 is TGTGCCAGCAGATTACTTAGCGGGGACTCCTACGAGCAGTACTTC. The encoded protein is CASRLLSGDSYEQYF.